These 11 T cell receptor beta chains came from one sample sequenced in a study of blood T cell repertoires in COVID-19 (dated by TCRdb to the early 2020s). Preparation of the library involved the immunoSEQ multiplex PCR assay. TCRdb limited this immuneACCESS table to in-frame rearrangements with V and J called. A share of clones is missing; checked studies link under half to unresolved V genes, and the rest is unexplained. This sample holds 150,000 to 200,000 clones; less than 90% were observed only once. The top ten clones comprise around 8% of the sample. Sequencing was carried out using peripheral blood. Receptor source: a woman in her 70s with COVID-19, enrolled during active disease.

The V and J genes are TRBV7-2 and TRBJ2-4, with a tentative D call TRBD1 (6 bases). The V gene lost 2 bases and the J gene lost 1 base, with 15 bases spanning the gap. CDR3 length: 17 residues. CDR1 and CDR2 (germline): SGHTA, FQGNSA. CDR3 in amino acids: CASSLPTRGSAKNIQYF. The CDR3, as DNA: TGTGCCAGCAGCTTACCCACGAGGGGGAGCGCCAAAAACATTCAGTACTTC.

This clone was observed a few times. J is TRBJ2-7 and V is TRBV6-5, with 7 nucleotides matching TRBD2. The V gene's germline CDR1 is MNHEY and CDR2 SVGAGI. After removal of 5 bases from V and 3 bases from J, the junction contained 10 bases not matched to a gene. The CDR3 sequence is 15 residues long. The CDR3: CASSPVAGRGYEQYF. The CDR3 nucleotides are TGTGCCAGCAGTCCGGTAGCGGGTAGGGGCTACGAGCAGTACTTC.

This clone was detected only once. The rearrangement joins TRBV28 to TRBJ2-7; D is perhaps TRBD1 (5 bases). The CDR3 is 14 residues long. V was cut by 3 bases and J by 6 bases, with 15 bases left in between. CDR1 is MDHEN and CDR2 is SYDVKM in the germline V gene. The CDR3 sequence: CASSFRGRAGEQYF. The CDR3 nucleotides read TGTGCCAGCAGTTTTAGGGGCAGGGCCGGCGAGCAGTACTTC. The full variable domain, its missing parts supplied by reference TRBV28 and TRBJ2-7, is DVKVTQSSRYLVKRTGEKVFLECVQDMDHENMFWYRQDPGLGLRLIYFSYDVKMKEKGDIPEGYSVSREKKERFSLILESASTNQTSMYLCASSFRGRAGEQYFGPGTRLTVT.

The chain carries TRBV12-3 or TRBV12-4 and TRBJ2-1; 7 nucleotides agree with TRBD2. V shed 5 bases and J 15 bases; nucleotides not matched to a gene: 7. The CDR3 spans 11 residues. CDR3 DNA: TGTGCCAGCAGTGGGGGACTAAAGTCGTTCTTC. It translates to CASSGGLKSFF.

The CDR3 nucleotides are TGTGCCAGCAGTGTAGGGGACAGGGAATTTCTCGGAGCTTTCTTT. It specifies CASSVGDREFLGAFF. The chain joins TRBV25-1 to TRBJ1-1, with 9 bases identical to TRBD1. There are 15 residues in the CDR3. The germline gives CDR1 MGHDK, CDR2 SYGVNS. With V trimmed by 4 bases and J by 10 bases, 13 bases remained unmatched. The variable domain in full, with the rest retrieved from reference TRBV25-1 and TRBJ1-1, is EADIYQTPRYLVIGTGKKITLECSQTMGHDKMYWYQQDPGMELHLIHYSYGVNSTEKGDLSSESTVSRIRTEHFPLTLESARPSHTSQYLCASSVGDREFLGAFFGQGTRLTVV.

CDR3 bases: TGTGCCAGCAGTTTATCTGGCAGGGGTTGCACCTTC. Its protein product is CASSLSGRGCTF. The chain has TRBV28 and TRBJ1-2, with a tentative D call TRBD1 (6 bases). V was clipped by 1 base and J by 13 bases, with 13 bases between them. The CDR3 loop spans 12 amino acids. From germline, CDR1 is MDHEN and CDR2 SYDVKM.

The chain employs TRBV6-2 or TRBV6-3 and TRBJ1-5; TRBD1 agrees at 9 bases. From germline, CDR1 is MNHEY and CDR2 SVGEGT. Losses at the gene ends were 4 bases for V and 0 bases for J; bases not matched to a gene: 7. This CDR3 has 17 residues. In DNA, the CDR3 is TGTGCCAGCAGTTGGGGACAGGGTAGTAATAGCAATCAGCCCCAGCATTTT. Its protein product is CASSWGQGSNSNQPQHF.

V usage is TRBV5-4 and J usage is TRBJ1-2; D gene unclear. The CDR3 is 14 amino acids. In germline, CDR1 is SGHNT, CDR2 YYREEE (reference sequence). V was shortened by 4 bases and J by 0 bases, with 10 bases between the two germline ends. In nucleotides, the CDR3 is TGTGCCAGCAGCCCAGACTCAACTAACTATGGCTACACCTTC. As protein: CASSPDSTNYGYTF.

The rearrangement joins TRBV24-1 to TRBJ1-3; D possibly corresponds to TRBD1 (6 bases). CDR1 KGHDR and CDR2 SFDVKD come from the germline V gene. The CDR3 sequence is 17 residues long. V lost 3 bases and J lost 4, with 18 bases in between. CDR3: CATSDLTSGDRGNTIYF. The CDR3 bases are TGTGCCACCAGTGATCTAACCTCAGGGGATAGGGGAAACACCATATATTTT.

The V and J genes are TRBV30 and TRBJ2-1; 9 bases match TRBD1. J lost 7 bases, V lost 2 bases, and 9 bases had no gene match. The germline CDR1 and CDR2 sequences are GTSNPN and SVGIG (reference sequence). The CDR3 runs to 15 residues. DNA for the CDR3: TGTGCCTGGAGTCGACAGGGGGTTGATGTTAATGAGCAGTTCTTC. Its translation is CAWSRQGVDVNEQFF. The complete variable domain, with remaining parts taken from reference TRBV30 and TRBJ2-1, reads SQTIHQWPATLVQPVGSPLSLECTVEGTSNPNLYWYRQAAGRGLQLLFYSVGIGQISSEVPQNLSASRPQDRQFILSSKKLLLSDSGFYLCAWSRQGVDVNEQFFGPGTRLTVL.

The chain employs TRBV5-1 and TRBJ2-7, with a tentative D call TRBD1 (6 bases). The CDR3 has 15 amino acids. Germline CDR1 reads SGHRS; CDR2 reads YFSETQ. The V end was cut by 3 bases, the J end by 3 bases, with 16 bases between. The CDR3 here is CASSSPTGSFYEQYF. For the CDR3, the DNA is TGCGCCAGCAGCTCCCCGACAGGATCCTTCTACGAGCAGTACTTC.